This T cell receptor beta chain was obtained from a study of T cell clonotyping in hematopoietic cell transplantation. On this clone itself: What it binds is not known.

Samples: about 28 days before transplant, then days 30, 100 and 180 after. General study points: Pathologically expanded recipient clonotypes increased progressively from day 30 to day 180 as diversity fell. Graft donor and pretransplant recipient Inverse Simpson Index values predicted broader posttransplant TCR diversity. No sorting was done, leaving CD4 and CD8 contributions mixed.

TCRdb's table, derived via immunoSEQ multiplex PCR, lists solely in-frame clones and lacks some. The data show more than 25,000 clones, about 94% seen once. This clonotype was sampled from a female patient aged 50-59 years who had an allogeneic stem cell transplant from a related donor, so the T cells may come from the graft donor. Some clones in this sample may be carry-over from other donors' samples. The sequenced sample was PBMCs, obtained 100 days after allogeneic stem cell transplant.

The CDR3 DNA follows: TGCGCCAGCAGCCAAGTGGGTTTAAAGGGAGCTAATGAAAAACTGTTTTTT. As protein: CASSQVGLKGANEKLFF. The rearrangement joins TRBV4-1 to TRBJ1-4; no definite D call. Trimming removed 1 base at V and 3 bases at J, with 15 bases between. CDR3 length: 17 amino acids. The germline CDR1 and CDR2 sequences are MGHRA and YSYEKL.